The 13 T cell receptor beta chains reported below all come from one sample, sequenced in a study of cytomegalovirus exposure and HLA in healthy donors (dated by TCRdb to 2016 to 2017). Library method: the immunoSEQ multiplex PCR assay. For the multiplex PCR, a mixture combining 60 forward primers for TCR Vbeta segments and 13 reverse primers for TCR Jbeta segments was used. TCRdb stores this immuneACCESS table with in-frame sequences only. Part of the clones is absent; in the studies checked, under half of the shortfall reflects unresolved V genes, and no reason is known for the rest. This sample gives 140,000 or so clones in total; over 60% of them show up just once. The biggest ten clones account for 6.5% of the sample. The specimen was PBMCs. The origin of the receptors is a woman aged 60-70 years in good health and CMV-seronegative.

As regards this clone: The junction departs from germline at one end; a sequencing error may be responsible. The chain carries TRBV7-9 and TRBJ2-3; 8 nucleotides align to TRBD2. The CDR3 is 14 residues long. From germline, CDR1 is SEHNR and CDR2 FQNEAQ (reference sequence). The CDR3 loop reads CSSSPGGAADTQYF. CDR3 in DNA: TGTTCCAGCAGTCCCGGGGGGGCCGCAGATACGCAGTATTTT.

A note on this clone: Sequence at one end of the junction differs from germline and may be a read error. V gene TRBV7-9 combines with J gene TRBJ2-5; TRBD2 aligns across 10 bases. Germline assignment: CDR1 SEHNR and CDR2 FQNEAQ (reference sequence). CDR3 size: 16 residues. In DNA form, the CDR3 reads TGTTCCAGCTCAGAAAGCGGGGGGGTTATTTTAGAGACCCAGTACTTC. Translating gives CSSSESGGVILETQYF.

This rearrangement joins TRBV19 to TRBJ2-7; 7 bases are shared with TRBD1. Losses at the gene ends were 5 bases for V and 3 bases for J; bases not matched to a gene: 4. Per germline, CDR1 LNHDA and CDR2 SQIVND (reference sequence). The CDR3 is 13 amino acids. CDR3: CASSDRVNYEQYF. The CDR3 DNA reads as TGTGCCAGTAGTGACAGGGTAAACTACGAGCAGTACTTC.

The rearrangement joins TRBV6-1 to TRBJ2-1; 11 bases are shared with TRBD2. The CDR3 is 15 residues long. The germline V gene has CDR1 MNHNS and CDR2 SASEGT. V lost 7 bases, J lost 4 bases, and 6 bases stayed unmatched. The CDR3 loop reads CASNQLAGAYNEQFF. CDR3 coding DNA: TGTGCCAGCAATCAACTAGCGGGAGCGTACAATGAGCAGTTCTTC.

CDR3 nucleotides: TGTGCCAGCAGCTTGGTGCCCCAGGGTCGGAGTCTGACTGAAGCTTTCTTT. Translated, it gives CASSLVPQGRSLTEAFF. This sequence joins TRBV7-3 and TRBJ1-1, with D perhaps matching TRBD1 (5 bases). V was trimmed by 3 bases and J by 5 bases, leaving 22 bases between them. Germline CDR1 SGHTA, CDR2 FQGTGA. The CDR3 has 17 amino acids.

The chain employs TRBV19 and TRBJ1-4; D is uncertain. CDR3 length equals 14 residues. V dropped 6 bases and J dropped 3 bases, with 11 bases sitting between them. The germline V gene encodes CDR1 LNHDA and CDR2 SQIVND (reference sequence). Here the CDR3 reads CASRLDPANEKLFF. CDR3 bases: TGTGCCAGTAGGCTAGACCCAGCTAATGAAAAACTGTTTTTT.

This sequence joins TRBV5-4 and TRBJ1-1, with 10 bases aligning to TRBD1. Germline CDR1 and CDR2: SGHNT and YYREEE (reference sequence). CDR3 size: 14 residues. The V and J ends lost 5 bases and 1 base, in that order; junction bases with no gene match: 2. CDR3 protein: CASRTGGGNTEAFF. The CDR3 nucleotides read TGTGCCAGCAGGACAGGGGGCGGGAACACTGAAGCTTTCTTT.

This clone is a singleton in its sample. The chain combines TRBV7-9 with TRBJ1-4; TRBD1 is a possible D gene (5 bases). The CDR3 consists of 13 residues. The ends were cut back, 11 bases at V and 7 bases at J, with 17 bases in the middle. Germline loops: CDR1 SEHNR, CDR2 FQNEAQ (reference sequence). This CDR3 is CAANGGTGEKLFF. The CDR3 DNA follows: TGTGCCGCTAACGGAGGGACGGGTGAAAAACTGTTTTTT. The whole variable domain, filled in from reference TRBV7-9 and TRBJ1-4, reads DTGVSQNPRHKITKRGQNVTFRCDPISEHNRLYWYRQTLGQGPEFLTYFQNEAQLEKSRLLSDRFSAERPKGSFSTLEIQRTEQGDSAMYLCAANGGTGEKLFFGSGTQLSVL.

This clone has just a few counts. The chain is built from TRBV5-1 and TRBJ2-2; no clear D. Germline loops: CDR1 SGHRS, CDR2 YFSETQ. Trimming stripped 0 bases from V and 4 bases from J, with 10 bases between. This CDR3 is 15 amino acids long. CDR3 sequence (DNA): TGCGCCAGCAGCTTGGTCGAAGGAGTCACCGGGGAGCTGTTTTTT. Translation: CASSLVEGVTGELFF.

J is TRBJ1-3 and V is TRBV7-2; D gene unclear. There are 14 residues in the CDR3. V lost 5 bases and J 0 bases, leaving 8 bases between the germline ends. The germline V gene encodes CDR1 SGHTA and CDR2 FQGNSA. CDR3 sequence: CASSTESSGNTIYF. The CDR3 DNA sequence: TGTGCCAGCAGCACGGAGAGCTCTGGAAACACCATATATTTT.

The CDR3, as DNA: TGTGCCAGCAGCGTAGACGCCAGGGCCTACGAGCAGTACTTC. Translated, it gives CASSVDARAYEQYF. This chain links TRBV9 with TRBJ2-7, with D tentatively TRBD1 (5 bases). The CDR3 is 14 amino acids. The V gene's germline CDR1 is SGDLS and CDR2 YYNGEE. The V end lost 0 bases, the J end lost 2 bases, and 9 bases lay between the germline ends.

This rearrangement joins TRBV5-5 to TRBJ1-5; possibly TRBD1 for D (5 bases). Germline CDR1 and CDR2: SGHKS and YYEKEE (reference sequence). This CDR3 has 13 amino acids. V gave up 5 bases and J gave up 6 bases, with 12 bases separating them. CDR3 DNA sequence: TGTGCCAGCAGGCGGGGGGAGGGTCAGCCCCAGCATTTT. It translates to CASRRGEGQPQHF.

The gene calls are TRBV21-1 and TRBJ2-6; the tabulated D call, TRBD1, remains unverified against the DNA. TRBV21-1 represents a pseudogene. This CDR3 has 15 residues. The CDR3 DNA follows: TGTGCCAGGACAGGGGCTAAATCTGGGGCCAACGTCCTGACTTTC. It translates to CARTGAKSGANVLTF.